This T cell receptor (beta chain) was retrieved from a study of blood T cells in healthy people across ages. Each donor had about 9.6 milliliters of peripheral blood drawn. The table lists this clonotype with a few counts. The CDR3 sequence is 16 residues long. V shed 0 bases and J 0 bases; nucleotides not matched to a gene: 5. Germline V gene data show CDR1 as LGHDT and CDR2 as YNNKEL (reference sequence). The second PCR ran about 6 to 11 cycles with a sample-barcoded 5' primer and J-beta primers. Each cDNA molecule carried a tag from a template-switch adaptor that contained 12 random nucleotides. TCRdb passed the 5' RACE reads through MiXCR, listing each CDR3 protein once. Altogether approximately 800,000 distinct CDR3 sequences are present, around 25% being singletons, with the ten largest covering roughly 3.8%. The same sample was also studied in work on T cells of mothers and their children.

The chain employs TRBV3-1 and TRBJ2-7; TRBD2 aligns across 7 bases. The sequenced material came from blood. This clonotype was sampled from a boy younger than 18 in good health. The CDR3: CASSQDVGGTSYEQYF. In DNA form, the CDR3 reads TGTGCCAGCAGCCAAGACGTGGGGGGGACCTCCTACGAGCAGTACTTC.